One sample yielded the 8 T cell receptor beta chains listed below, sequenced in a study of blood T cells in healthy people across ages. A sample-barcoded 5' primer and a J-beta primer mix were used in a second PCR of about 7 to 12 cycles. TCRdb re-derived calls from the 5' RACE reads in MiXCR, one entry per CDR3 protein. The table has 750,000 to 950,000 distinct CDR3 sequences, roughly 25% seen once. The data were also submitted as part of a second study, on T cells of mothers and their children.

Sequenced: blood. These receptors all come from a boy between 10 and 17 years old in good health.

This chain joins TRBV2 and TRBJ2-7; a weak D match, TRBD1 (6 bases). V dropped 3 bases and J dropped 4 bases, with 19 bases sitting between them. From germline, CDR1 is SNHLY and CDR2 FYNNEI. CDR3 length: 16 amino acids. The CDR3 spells CASSEDRDIGDYEQYF. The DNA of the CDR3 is TGTGCCAGCAGTGAGGATAGGGACATAGGGGATTACGAGCAGTACTTC. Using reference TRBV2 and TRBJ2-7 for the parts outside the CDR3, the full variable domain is EPEVTQTPSHQVTQMGQEVILRCVPISNHLYFYWYRQILGQKVEFLVSFYNNEISEKSEIFDDQFSVERPDGSNFTLKIRSTKLEDSAMYFCASSEDRDIGDYEQYFGPGTRLTVT.

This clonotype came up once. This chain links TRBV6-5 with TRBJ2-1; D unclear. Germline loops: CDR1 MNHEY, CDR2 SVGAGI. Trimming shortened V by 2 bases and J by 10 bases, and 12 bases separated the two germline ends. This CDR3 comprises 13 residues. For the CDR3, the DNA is TGTGCCAGCAGTTACCGACCCGCTCTAGAGCAGTTCTTC. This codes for CASSYRPALEQFF.

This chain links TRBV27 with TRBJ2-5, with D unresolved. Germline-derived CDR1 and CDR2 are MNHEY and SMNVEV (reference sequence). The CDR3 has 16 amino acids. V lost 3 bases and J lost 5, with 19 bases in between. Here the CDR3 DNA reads TGTGCCAGCAGTTTTTCGAGTTCTAGGTGGGTGGAGACCCAGTACTTC. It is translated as CASSFSSSRWVETQYF.

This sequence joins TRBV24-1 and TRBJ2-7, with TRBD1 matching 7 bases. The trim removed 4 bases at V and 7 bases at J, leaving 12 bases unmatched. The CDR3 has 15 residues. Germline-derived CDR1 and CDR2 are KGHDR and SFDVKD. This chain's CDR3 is CATSDTGRGLREQYF. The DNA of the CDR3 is TGTGCCACCAGTGACACCGGAAGGGGGCTGAGGGAGCAGTACTTC.

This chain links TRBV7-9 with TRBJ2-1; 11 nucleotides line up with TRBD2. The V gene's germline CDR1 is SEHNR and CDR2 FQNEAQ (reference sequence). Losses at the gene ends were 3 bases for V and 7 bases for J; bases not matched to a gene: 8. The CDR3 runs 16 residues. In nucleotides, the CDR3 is TGTGCCAGCAGCTTGACCGGGACTAGCGGTACGAATGAGCAGTTCTTC. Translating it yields CASSLTGTSGTNEQFF.

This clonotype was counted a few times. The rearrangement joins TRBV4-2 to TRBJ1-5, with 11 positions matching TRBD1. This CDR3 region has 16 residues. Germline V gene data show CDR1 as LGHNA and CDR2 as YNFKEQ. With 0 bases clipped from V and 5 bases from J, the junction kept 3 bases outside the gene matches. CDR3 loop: CASSQESGQGDQPQHF. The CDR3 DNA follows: TGTGCCAGCAGCCAAGAATCGGGACAGGGGGATCAGCCCCAGCATTTT.

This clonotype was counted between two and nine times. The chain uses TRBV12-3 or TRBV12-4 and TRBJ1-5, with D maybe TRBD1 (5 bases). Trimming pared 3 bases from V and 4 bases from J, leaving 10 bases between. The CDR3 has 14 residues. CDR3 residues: CASSFCDSNQPQHF. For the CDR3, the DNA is TGTGCCAGCAGTTTTTGCGACAGTAATCAGCCCCAGCATTTT.

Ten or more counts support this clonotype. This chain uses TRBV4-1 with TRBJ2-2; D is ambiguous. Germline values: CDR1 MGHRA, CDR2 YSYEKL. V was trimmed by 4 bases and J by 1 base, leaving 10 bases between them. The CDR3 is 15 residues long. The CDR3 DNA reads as TGCGCCAGCAGCCGAGGTCAAGGGAACACCGGGGAGCTGTTTTTT. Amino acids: CASSRGQGNTGELFF.